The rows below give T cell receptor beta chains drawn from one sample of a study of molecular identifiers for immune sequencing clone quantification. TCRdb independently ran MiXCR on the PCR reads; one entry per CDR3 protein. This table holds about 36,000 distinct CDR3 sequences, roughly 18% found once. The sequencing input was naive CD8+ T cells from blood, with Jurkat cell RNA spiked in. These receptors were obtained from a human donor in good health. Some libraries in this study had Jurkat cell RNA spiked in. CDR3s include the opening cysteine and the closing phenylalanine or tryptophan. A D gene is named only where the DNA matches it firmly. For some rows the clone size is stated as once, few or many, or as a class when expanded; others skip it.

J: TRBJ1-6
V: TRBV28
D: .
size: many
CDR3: CASSLEAGADSPLHF
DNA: TGTGCCAGCAGTTTAGAGGCAGGGGCTGATTCACCCCTCCACTTT

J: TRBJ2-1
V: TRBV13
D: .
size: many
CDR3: CASSPDIYNEQFF
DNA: TGTGCCAGCAGCCCGGACATCTACAATGAGCAGTTCTTC

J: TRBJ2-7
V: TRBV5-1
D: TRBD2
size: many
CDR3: CASSLAGGPDEQYF
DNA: TGCGCCAGCAGCTTGGCGGGAGGGCCCGACGAGCAGTACTTC

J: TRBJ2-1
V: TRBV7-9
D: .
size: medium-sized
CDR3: CASSLGSNEQFF
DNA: TGTGCCAGCAGCTTAGGGAGTAATGAGCAGTTCTTC

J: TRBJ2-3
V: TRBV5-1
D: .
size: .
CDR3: CASTGTDTQYF
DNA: TGCGCCAGCACCGGCACAGATACGCAGTATTTT

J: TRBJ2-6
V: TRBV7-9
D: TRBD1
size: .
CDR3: CASSYRTGISGANVLTF
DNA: TGTGCCAGCAGCTATCGGACAGGGATCTCTGGGGCCAACGTCCTGACTTTC

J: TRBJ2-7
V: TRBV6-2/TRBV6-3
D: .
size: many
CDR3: CASSYAGIVYEQYF
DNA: TGTGCCAGCAGTTACGCGGGGATTGTCTACGAGCAGTACTTC

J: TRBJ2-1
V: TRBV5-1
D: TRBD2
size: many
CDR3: CASSSKLAGSSYNEQFF
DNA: TGCGCCAGCAGCTCGAAACTAGCGGGGAGCTCCTACAATGAGCAGTTCTTC

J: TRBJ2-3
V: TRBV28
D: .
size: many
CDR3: CASRASAASTDTQYF
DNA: TGTGCCAGCAGGGCTAGCGCTGCTAGCACAGATACGCAGTATTTT

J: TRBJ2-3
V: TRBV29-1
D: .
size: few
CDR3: CSVGDTQYF
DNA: TGCAGCGTTGGTGATACGCAGTATTTT

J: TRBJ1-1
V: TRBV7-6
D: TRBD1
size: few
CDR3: CASSARQGVNTEAFF
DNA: TGTGCCAGCAGCGCCCGACAGGGGGTCAACACTGAAGCTTTCTTT

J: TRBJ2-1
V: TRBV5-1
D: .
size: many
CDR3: CASSLWSPYNEQFF
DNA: TGCGCCAGCAGCTTGTGGAGCCCCTACAATGAGCAGTTCTTC

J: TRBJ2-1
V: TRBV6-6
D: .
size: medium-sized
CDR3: CASSYGGEQFF
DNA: TGTGCCAGCAGTTACGGGGGTGAGCAGTTCTTC

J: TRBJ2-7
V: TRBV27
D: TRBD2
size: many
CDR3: CASSLPGSGVYEQYF
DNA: TGTGCCAGCAGTTTACCTGGTAGCGGGGTCTACGAGCAGTACTTC

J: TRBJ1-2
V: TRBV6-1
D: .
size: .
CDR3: CASSATGGYGYTF
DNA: TGTGCCAGCAGCGCTACGGGGGGATATGGCTACACCTTC

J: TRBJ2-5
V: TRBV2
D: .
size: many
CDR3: CASSEGAAQETQYF
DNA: TGTGCCAGCAGTGAAGGGGCAGCTCAAGAGACCCAGTACTTC

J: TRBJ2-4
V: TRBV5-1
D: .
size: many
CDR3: CASSLGGVTSKNIQYF
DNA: TGCGCCAGCAGCTTAGGGGGGGTAACTAGCAAAAACATTCAGTACTTC

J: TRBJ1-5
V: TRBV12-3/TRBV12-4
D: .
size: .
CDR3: CASSLGGLPQHF
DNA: TGTGCCAGCAGTTTGGGGGGGCTGCCCCAGCATTTT

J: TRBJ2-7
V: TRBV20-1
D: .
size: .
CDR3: CSAGEGGGRGVNEQYF
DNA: TGCAGTGCTGGAGAAGGTGGGGGCAGGGGTGTCAACGAGCAGTACTTC

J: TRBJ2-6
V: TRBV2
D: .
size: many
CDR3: CASSEGASGYSGANVLTF
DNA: TGTGCCAGCAGTGAGGGGGCTAGCGGTTACTCTGGGGCCAACGTCCTGACTTTC

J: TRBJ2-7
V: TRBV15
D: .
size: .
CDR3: CATSPPLAPSYEQYF
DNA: TGTGCCACCAGCCCCCCTTTAGCGCCTTCCTACGAGCAGTACTTC

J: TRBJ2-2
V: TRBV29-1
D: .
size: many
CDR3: CSVVGPNTGELFF
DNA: TGCAGCGTTGTTGGCCCGAACACCGGGGAGCTGTTTTTT

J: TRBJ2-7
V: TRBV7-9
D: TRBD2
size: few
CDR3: CASSNREAGSYEQYF
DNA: TGTGCCAGCAGCAACCGGGAGGCTGGCTCCTACGAGCAGTACTTC

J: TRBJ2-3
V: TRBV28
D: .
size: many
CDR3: CASSFRLVPADTQYF
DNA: TGTGCCAGCAGTTTTCGATTAGTCCCCGCAGATACGCAGTATTTT

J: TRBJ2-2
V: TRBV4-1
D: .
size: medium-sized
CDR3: CASSHGGPTGELFF
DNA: TGCGCCAGCAGCCACGGAGGGCCAACCGGGGAGCTGTTTTTT

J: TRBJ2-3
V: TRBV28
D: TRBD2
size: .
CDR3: CASSFSSGRTLSTDTQYF
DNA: TGTGCCAGCAGTTTCTCTAGCGGGAGGACACTTTCCACAGATACGCAGTATTTT

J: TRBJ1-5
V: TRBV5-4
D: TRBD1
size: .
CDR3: CARTGNQPQHF
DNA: TGTGCCCGGACAGGGAACCAGCCCCAGCATTTT

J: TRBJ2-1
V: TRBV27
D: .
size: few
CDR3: CASSFGGASYNEQFF
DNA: TGTGCCAGCAGTTTCGGGGGAGCGTCCTACAATGAGCAGTTCTTC

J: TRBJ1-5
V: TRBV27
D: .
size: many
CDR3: CASSLSGNNQPQHF
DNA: TGTGCCAGCAGTTTATCGGGGAACAATCAGCCCCAGCATTTT

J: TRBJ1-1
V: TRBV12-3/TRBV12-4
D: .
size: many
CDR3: CASSPMNQLNTEAFF
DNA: TGTGCCAGCAGTCCTATGAACCAGCTCAACACTGAAGCTTTCTTT

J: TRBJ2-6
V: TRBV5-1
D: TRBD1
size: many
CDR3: CASSLHRGPPLRGANVLTF
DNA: TGCGCCAGCAGCTTACACAGGGGCCCACCCTTGAGAGGGGCCAACGTCCTGACTTTC

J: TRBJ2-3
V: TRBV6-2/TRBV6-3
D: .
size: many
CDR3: CASTVGYTQYF
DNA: TGTGCCAGCACGGTCGGCTATACGCAGTATTTT

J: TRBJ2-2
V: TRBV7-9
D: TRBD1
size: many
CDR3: CASSGGTGRTGELFF
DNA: TGTGCCAGCAGCGGGGGGACAGGGAGAACCGGGGAGCTGTTTTTT

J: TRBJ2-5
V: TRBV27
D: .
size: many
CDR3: CASSFLRQSQETQYF
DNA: TGTGCCAGCAGTTTCCTCCGGCAGTCTCAAGAGACCCAGTACTTC

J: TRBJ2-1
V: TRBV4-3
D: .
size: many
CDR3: CASSPLGTRGEQFF
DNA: TGCGCCAGCAGCCCCCTCGGAACCAGAGGTGAGCAGTTCTTC

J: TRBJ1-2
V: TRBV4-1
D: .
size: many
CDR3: CASSHPGVKDYGYTF
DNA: TGCGCCAGCAGCCACCCAGGGGTGAAGGACTATGGCTACACCTTC

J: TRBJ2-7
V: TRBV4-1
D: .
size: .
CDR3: CASSRSAYGIRVYEQYF
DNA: TGCGCCAGCAGCCGGAGTGCCTATGGGATAAGGGTGTACGAGCAGTACTTC

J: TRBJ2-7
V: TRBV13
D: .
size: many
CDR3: CASSKGRGLEQYF
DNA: TGTGCCAGCAGCAAAGGACGCGGACTCGAGCAGTACTTC

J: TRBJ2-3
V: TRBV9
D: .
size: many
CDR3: CASSVIGIGTDTQYF
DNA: TGTGCCAGCAGCGTAATTGGAATCGGCACAGATACGCAGTATTTT

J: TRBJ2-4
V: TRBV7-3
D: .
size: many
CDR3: CASSSRFAKNIQYF
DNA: TGTGCCAGCAGCTCTCGGTTCGCCAAAAACATTCAGTACTTC

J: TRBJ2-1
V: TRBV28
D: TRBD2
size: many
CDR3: CASSFSGSSYNEQFF
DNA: TGTGCCAGCAGTTTCAGCGGGAGCTCCTACAATGAGCAGTTCTTC

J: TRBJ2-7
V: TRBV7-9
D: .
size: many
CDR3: CASSPGPKFSYEQYF
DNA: TGTGCCAGCAGCCCGGGACCGAAGTTCTCCTACGAGCAGTACTTC

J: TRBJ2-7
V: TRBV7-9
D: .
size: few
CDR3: CASSSPNYEQYF
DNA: TGTGCCAGCAGCTCCCCGAACTACGAGCAGTACTTC